This passage covers 29 T cell receptor beta chains from one sample sequenced in a study of PD-L1 blockade in urothelial cancer. Time point meaning: peripheral blood 6 weeks after treatment start. TCRdb keeps only in-frame clones here, not all; method: immunoSEQ multiplex PCR. The sample holds around 93,000 clones, roughly 83% seen once. Sequences were derived from PBMCs, sampled around atezolizumab (anti-PD-L1) treatment. These receptors were collected from a man between 65 and 85 years old with urothelial cancer.

The chain uses TRBV19 and TRBJ2-7; weak D call: TRBD1 (5 bases). Germline values: CDR1 LNHDA, CDR2 SQIVND (reference sequence). Trimming cost V 7 bases and J 2 bases, with 15 bases left between them. The CDR3 length is 14 residues. The CDR3, as DNA: TGTGCCAGTACCCCGGAACAGGCCACCTACGAGCAGTACTTC. It is translated as CASTPEQATYEQYF.

V usage is TRBV9 and J usage is TRBJ2-1; TRBD2 agrees at 10 bases. CDR3 length: 16 amino acids. J gave up 8 bases and V 4 bases, and 12 bases lay outside the gene matches. Germline V gene sequence: CDR1 SGDLS, CDR2 YYNGEE. CDR3 DNA: TGTGCCAGCAGCCCCGGGGCAGCGGGAGGGCCAGATGAGCAGTTCTTC. As protein: CASSPGAAGGPDEQFF.

As DNA, the CDR3 is TGTGCCAGCAGCCCGGGACAGGGTACATATGGCTACACCTTC. This codes for CASSPGQGTYGYTF. The chain links TRBV5-4 to TRBJ1-2; 9 bases agree with TRBD1. V shed 4 bases, J shed 5 bases, and the junction held 6 bases outside the gene matches. Per germline, CDR1 SGHNT and CDR2 YYREEE (reference sequence). This CDR3 has 14 amino acids.

This clone is a singleton in its sample. This rearrangement joins TRBV7-9 to TRBJ1-3, with TRBD1 matching over 10 bases. CDR1 is SEHNR, CDR2 FQNEAQ, per germline (reference sequence). CDR3 size: 15 residues. Trimming at V came to 5 bases and at J to 4 bases, leaving 5 bases not matched to a gene. CDR3 coding DNA: TGTGCCAGCAGCAGCCGGGACAGGGGAGGAAACACCATATATTTT. This encodes CASSSRDRGGNTIYF.

V gene TRBV11-3 combines with J gene TRBJ2-2, with 7 bases that match TRBD2. The germline CDR1 and CDR2 sequences are SGHNT and YENEEA. This CDR3 has 16 amino acids. Trimming removed 0 bases from V and 5 bases from J; junction bases left unmatched: 6. For the CDR3, the DNA is TGTGCCAGCAGCTTAGAGGCGGGAGTGCCAACCGGGGAGCTGTTTTTT. It yields the protein CASSLEAGVPTGELFF.

The chain carries TRBV9 and TRBJ2-7; D is unclear. CDR1 is SGDLS and CDR2 is YYNGEE in the germline V gene. Trimming cost V 0 bases and J 3 bases, with 10 bases left between them. CDR3 size: 14 residues. The CDR3 is CASSVGDSYYEQYF. The CDR3, as DNA: TGTGCCAGCAGCGTAGGCGACTCTTACTACGAGCAGTACTTC.

DNA for the CDR3: TGTGCCAGCAGCTTAGGACAGGGGGAGACTGAAGCTTTCTTT. Translated: CASSLGQGETEAFF. V and J are TRBV7-9 and TRBJ1-1, with 9 bases matching TRBD1. Germline CDR1 is SEHNR and CDR2 is FQNEAQ (reference sequence). The V and J ends lost 1 base and 5 bases, in that order; junction bases with no gene match: 2. The CDR3 runs 14 residues.

This chain connects TRBV6-5 to TRBJ2-7; TRBD1 is a possible D gene (6 bases). This CDR3 is built from 12 residues. Germline V gene sequence: CDR1 MNHEY, CDR2 SVGAGI. Trimming cost V 5 bases and J 4 bases, with 9 bases left between them. This CDR3 is CASSTDSYEQYF. The CDR3 coding sequence is TGTGCCAGCAGTACGGACAGTTACGAGCAGTACTTC.

The V and J genes are TRBV7-9 and TRBJ1-1; 8 nucleotides line up with TRBD1. Germline V lookup: CDR1 SEHNR, CDR2 FQNEAQ (reference sequence). J gave up 5 bases and V 6 bases, and 5 bases lay outside the gene matches. This CDR3 is 13 amino acids long. The DNA of the CDR3 is TGTGCCAGCAGTCCAGGGGGCTTTACTGAAGCTTTCTTT. As protein: CASSPGGFTEAFF. Looking up the rest from reference TRBV7-9 and TRBJ1-1 gives the full variable domain: DTGVSQNPRHKITKRGQNVTFRCDPISEHNRLYWYRQTLGQGPEFLTYFQNEAQLEKSRLLSDRFSAERPKGSFSTLEIQRTEQGDSAMYLCASSPGGFTEAFFGQGTRLTVV.

Concerning this clone: Relative to the germline gene, one junction end is altered; a read error may explain this. The chain uses TRBV5-5 and TRBJ2-7; D is unresolved. The CDR3 loop spans 8 amino acids. CDR1 is SGHKS and CDR2 is YYEKEE in the germline V gene (reference sequence). The DNA for the CDR3 is TGTGCCAGCAGCTCGTGGAGCTTC. Encoded protein: CASSSWSF.

This clone was detected only once. V usage is TRBV7-2 and J usage is TRBJ2-7; TRBD1 agrees at 9 bases. Germline loops: CDR1 SGHTA, CDR2 FQGNSA. The CDR3 consists of 15 residues. Trimming removed 2 bases from V and 3 bases from J; junction bases left unmatched: 5. The CDR3 DNA reads TGTGCCAGCAGCTTACAAACAGGGGGCGTCTACGAGCAGTACTTC. Encoded protein: CASSLQTGGVYEQYF.

The gene calls are TRBV11-2 and TRBJ1-3, with 8 positions matching TRBD1. CDR3 length: 15 residues. V shed 3 bases and J 3 bases; nucleotides not matched to a gene: 4. Germline V gene data show CDR1 as SGHAT and CDR2 as FQNNGV. The CDR3 loop is CASSLDRVIGNTIYF. CDR3 DNA sequence: TGTGCCAGCAGCTTGGACAGGGTGATTGGAAACACCATATATTTT.

The genes are TRBV29-1 and TRBJ1-2; D possibly corresponds to TRBD1 (5 bases). The CDR3 totals 12 residues. V lost 7 bases, J lost 3 bases, and 12 bases lay in between. The V gene's germline CDR1 is SQVTM and CDR2 ANQGSEA. The CDR3, as DNA: TGCAGCGCCGAGACAGATCACTATGGCTACACCTTC. Translation gives CSAETDHYGYTF.

This clone is categorized as medium-sized. This chain connects TRBV9 to TRBJ1-1; possible D gene TRBD1, 6 bases. The germline gives CDR1 SGDLS, CDR2 YYNGEE. V was clipped by 4 bases and J by 5 bases, with 15 bases between them. This CDR3 has 14 residues. The CDR3 sequence: CASSSPDRSTEAFF. The CDR3 DNA reads TGTGCCAGCAGCTCTCCGGACAGAAGTACTGAAGCTTTCTTT.

The rearrangement joins TRBV14 to TRBJ1-4; 10 bases are a match to TRBD1. This CDR3 has 15 residues. The junction had 3 bases not matched to a gene; V was cut back by 1 base and J by 7 bases. Germline lookup yields CDR1 SGHDN and CDR2 FVKESK. The CDR3 nucleotides are TGTGCCAGCAGCCAAGCGACAGGGGGCTTTGAAAAACTGTTTTTT. The encoded protein is CASSQATGGFEKLFF. Full variable domain (outside the CDR3, taken from reference TRBV14 and TRBJ1-4): EAGVTQFPSHSVIEKGQTVTLRCDPISGHDNLYWYRRVMGKEIKFLLHFVKESKQDESGMPNNRFLAERTGGTYSTLKVQPAELEDSGVYFCASSQATGGFEKLFFGSGTQLSVL.

Points on this clone: A read error may account for a junction end that differs from germline. The chain recombines TRBV9 with TRBJ2-7, with D perhaps matching TRBD2 (6 bases). The germline gives CDR1 SGDLS, CDR2 YYNGEE. The CDR3 sequence is 15 residues long. CDR3 protein: CARSVASGETYEQYF. In DNA, the CDR3 is TGTGCCCGCAGCGTAGCGTCGGGGGAAACCTACGAGCAGTACTTC.

There are a few counts of this clone. The rearrangement uses TRBV7-9 and TRBJ1-3; 8 bases align to TRBD1. The CDR3 totals 14 residues. The germline gives CDR1 SEHNR, CDR2 FQNEAQ (reference sequence). With 7 bases clipped from V and 0 bases from J, the junction kept 2 bases outside the gene matches. The CDR3 DNA sequence: TGTGCCAGCACGGGGACAGGCTCTGGAAACACCATATATTTT. Translating it yields CASTGTGSGNTIYF.

The chain combines TRBV28 with TRBJ1-4, with 8 bases that match TRBD1. The CDR3 is 17 residues long. Germline assignment: CDR1 MDHEN and CDR2 SYDVKM. The V segment lost 4 bases and the J segment 8 bases; nucleotides outside the gene matches: 15. The chain's CDR3 is CASSSPYRNRGGEKLFF. CDR3 nucleotide sequence: TGTGCCAGCAGTTCCCCCTACCGGAACAGGGGGGGAGAAAAACTGTTTTTT.

This chain joins TRBV11-2 and TRBJ2-7; TRBD2 might be the D (6 bases). The CDR3 loop spans 14 amino acids. V gave up 3 bases and J gave up 0 bases, with 9 bases separating them. Germline CDR1 and CDR2: SGHAT and FQNNGV. The CDR3 DNA follows: TGTGCCAGCAGCTTTCGGGACTCCTCCTACGAGCAGTACTTC. This sequence encodes CASSFRDSSYEQYF.

This clone was seen once. The J gene is TRBJ1-1, the V gene TRBV5-1; tentative D call: TRBD1 (5 bases). The length of the CDR3 is 13 residues. Per the germline V gene, CDR1 is SGHRS and CDR2 is YFSETQ. The V gene lost 1 base and the J gene lost 7 bases, with 11 bases spanning the gap. CDR3: CASSLRRGVEAFF. The CDR3 coding sequence is TGCGCCAGCAGCTTGAGGAGGGGTGTTGAAGCTTTCTTT.

The V and J genes are TRBV11-2 and TRBJ2-2; D not resolved. The CDR3 spans 16 residues. The germline V gene has CDR1 SGHAT and CDR2 FQNNGV. Trimming removed 0 bases at V and 2 bases at J, with 10 bases between. CDR3 sequence reads: CASSLDTGSNTGELFF. CDR3 coding DNA: TGTGCCAGCAGCTTAGATACCGGGTCTAACACCGGGGAGCTGTTTTTT.

The genes are TRBV19 and TRBJ1-2, with TRBD1 identical over 9 bases. CDR3 size: 16 residues. V lost 5 bases to trimming and J lost 6 bases; unmatched junction nucleotides: 13. Germline V gene lookup returns CDR1 LNHDA and CDR2 SQIVND (reference sequence). This CDR3 reads CASSPAQQGAQNGYTF. The CDR3 region has the DNA TGTGCCAGTAGTCCCGCCCAACAGGGGGCGCAGAATGGCTACACCTTC.

The rearrangement joins TRBV6-1 to TRBJ2-1, with 8 bases that match TRBD2. The CDR3 loop spans 18 amino acids. Germline loops: CDR1 MNHNS, CDR2 SASEGT. J was trimmed by 9 bases and V by 3 bases; bases with no gene match: 19. CDR3: CASSDWSSGSPLLGEQFF. The CDR3, as DNA: TGTGCCAGCAGTGATTGGTCCAGCGGGAGCCCTTTATTAGGTGAGCAGTTCTTC.

The chain is built from TRBV5-1 and TRBJ1-2, with a possible D match to TRBD1 (6 bases). V gave up 0 bases and J gave up 10 bases, with 13 bases separating them. Per the germline V gene, CDR1 is SGHRS and CDR2 is YFSETQ. This CDR3 spans 13 amino acids. This CDR3 reads CASSLGTERDYTF. The CDR3 nucleotides are TGCGCCAGCAGCTTGGGGACAGAGCGCGACTACACCTTC.

The J gene is TRBJ2-7, the V gene TRBV29-1; TRBD2 matches at 12 bases. With 1 base clipped from V and 3 bases from J, the junction kept 4 bases outside the gene matches. This CDR3 spans 15 amino acids. Germline values: CDR1 SQVTM, CDR2 ANQGSEA. Here the CDR3 DNA reads TGCAGCGTTGAAGGGCTAGCGGGAGGGGACTACGAGCAGTACTTC. The encoded protein is CSVEGLAGGDYEQYF.

Points on this clone: The sample contains more than one DNA sequence encoding this CDR3. V gene TRBV6-1 combines with J gene TRBJ2-4; no definite D call. The germline gives CDR1 MNHNS, CDR2 SASEGT. This CDR3 has 14 amino acids. With 1 base removed from V and 0 bases from J, the gap between germline ends came to 4 bases. The CDR3 loop is CASSEVLAKNIQYF. The CDR3 nucleotides read TGTGCCAGCAGTGAAGTCCTAGCCAAAAACATTCAGTACTTC.

V is TRBV5-5 and J is TRBJ1-2; D remains unclear. V was pared by 3 bases and J by 5 bases, with 14 bases between. The CDR3 covers 14 residues. CDR1 SGHKS and CDR2 YYEKEE come from the germline V gene (reference sequence). CDR3 region: CASSSTGLQYGYTF. The CDR3 nucleotides read TGTGCCAGCAGCTCAACCGGACTTCAGTATGGCTACACCTTC.

The chain uses TRBV4-1 and TRBJ2-6; no reliable D call. The ends were cut back, 0 bases at V and 4 bases at J, with 13 bases in the middle. Germline assignment: CDR1 MGHRA and CDR2 YSYEKL. The CDR3 consists of 17 residues. This CDR3 is CASSQEIHRRGANVLTF. The CDR3, as DNA: TGCGCCAGCAGCCAAGAAATACACCGGAGAGGGGCCAACGTCCTGACTTTC.

This clone was seen a handful of times. The CDR3 protein is CASSESRMSETQYF. CDR3 sequence (DNA): TGTGCCAGCAGTGAAAGCAGGATGTCAGAGACCCAGTACTTC. This chain joins TRBV25-1 and TRBJ2-5, with D hard to call. The length of the CDR3 is 14 residues. The germline V gene encodes CDR1 MGHDK and CDR2 SYGVNS. The V end lost 2 bases, the J end lost 4 bases, and 11 bases lay between the germline ends.